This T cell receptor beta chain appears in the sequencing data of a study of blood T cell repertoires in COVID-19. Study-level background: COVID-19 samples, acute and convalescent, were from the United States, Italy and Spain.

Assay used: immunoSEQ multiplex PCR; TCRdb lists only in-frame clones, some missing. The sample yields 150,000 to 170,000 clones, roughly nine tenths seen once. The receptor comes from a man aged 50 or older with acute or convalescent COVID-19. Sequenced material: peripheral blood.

The CDR3 is CASSLAYSTYEQYF. The CDR3 DNA follows: TGCGCCAGCAGCTTGGCCTACAGTACCTACGAGCAGTACTTC. The chain has TRBV5-1 and TRBJ2-7, with D hard to call. Trimming cost V 0 bases and J 2 bases, with 9 bases left between them. The CDR3 runs 14 residues. Germline V gene lookup returns CDR1 SGHRS and CDR2 YFSETQ. The variable domain in full, with the rest retrieved from reference TRBV5-1 and TRBJ2-7, is KAGVTQTPRYLIKTRGQQVTLSCSPISGHRSVSWYQQTPGQGLQFLFEYFSETQRNKGNFPGRFSGRQFSNSRSEMNVSTLELGDSALYLCASSLAYSTYEQYFGPGTRLTVT.